The 7 T cell receptor beta chains given below trace back to one sample, sequenced in a study of spatial heterogeneity in lung cancer. TCRdb redid the calling of the 5' RACE reads with MiXCR, one entry per CDR3 protein. Of about 80,000 distinct CDR3 sequences listed, about 7.8% were seen once; the top ten hold 6.8%. Noted time point: sample taken at primary tumor resection. The input for sequencing was PBMCs, taken at surgery. The receptors come from a male donor with early-stage non-small cell lung cancer.

This rearrangement joins TRBV7-9 to TRBJ2-1; 10 bases align to TRBD1. Germline V gives CDR1 SEHNR, CDR2 FQNEAQ (reference sequence). The V and J ends lost 5 bases and 9 bases, in that order; junction bases with no gene match: 10. The CDR3 has 15 residues. The CDR3 reads CASSSRDRGRGEQFF. The CDR3 DNA sequence: TGTGCCAGCAGCAGCCGGGACAGGGGCAGGGGTGAGCAGTTCTTC.

This clonotype has at least ten counts. The chain combines TRBV4-2 with TRBJ2-7; 7 bases agree with TRBD1. There are 15 residues in the CDR3. V shed 0 bases, J shed 9 bases, and the junction held 11 bases outside the gene matches. In germline, CDR1 is LGHNA, CDR2 YNFKEQ. The CDR3, as DNA: TGTGCCAGCAGCCAAGATGGACAGGCCCCCACAGGGCAGTACTTC. It translates to CASSQDGQAPTGQYF.

In this sample, this clonotype turned up many times. The J gene is TRBJ2-1, the V gene TRBV10-3, with D hard to call. V was pared by 8 bases and J by 9 bases, with 14 bases between. This CDR3 contains 12 residues. In germline, CDR1 is ENHRY, CDR2 SYGVKD. CDR3 DNA: TGTGCCATCGGGCAGAAAATAGGTGAGCAGTTCTTC. Translating gives CAIGQKIGEQFF.

The V call is TRBV11-2, the J call TRBJ1-1; no clear D. V lost 3 bases to trimming and J lost 3 bases, with 14 bases between them. The V gene's germline CDR1 is SGHAT and CDR2 FQNNGV. This CDR3 has 15 residues. CDR3 in amino acids: CASSFPRPGDTEAFF. CDR3 sequence (DNA): TGTGCCAGCAGCTTCCCTCGTCCGGGCGACACTGAAGCTTTCTTT.

The V call is TRBV20-1, the J call TRBJ1-1; D is possibly TRBD1 (6 bases). There are 12 residues in the CDR3. Trimming took 6 bases from V and 3 from J, leaving 11 bases between them. Germline loops: CDR1 DFQATT, CDR2 SNEGSKA (reference sequence). The CDR3 bases are TGCAGTGCAACACAGGGAGACACTGAAGCTTTCTTT. Its translation: CSATQGDTEAFF.

The J gene is TRBJ2-4, the V gene TRBV5-1; 9 nucleotides match TRBD2. This CDR3 has 15 residues. With 0 bases clipped from V and 5 bases from J, the junction kept 3 bases outside the gene matches. Germline V gene data show CDR1 as SGHRS and CDR2 as YFSETQ. The CDR3 bases are TGCGCCAGCAGCTTGGTTTTAGCGGGGGAAAACATTCAGTACTTC. Translation: CASSLVLAGENIQYF.

This clonotype showed up many times. This chain links TRBV3-1 with TRBJ1-1, with 7 bases that match TRBD1. This CDR3 contains 13 residues. The J segment lost 5 bases and the V segment lost 4 bases, leaving 4 bases of the junction unmatched. Germline V gene data show CDR1 as LGHDT and CDR2 as YNNKEL (reference sequence). CDR3 sequence (DNA): TGTGCCAGCAGCCCGTACAGGGGAACTGAAGCTTTCTTT. It translates to CASSPYRGTEAFF.